These 28 T cell receptor beta chains originate from one sample sequenced in a study of early T cells in non-severe SARS-CoV-2 infection. MiXCR, applied by TCRdb to the 5' RACE reads, yields one record per CDR3 protein. Here the sample spans approximately 49,000 distinct CDR3 sequences, about 12% being singletons. Material: whole blood. All receptors come from an adult who was a healthcare worker with PCR-confirmed SARS-CoV-2 infection or an uninfected control (not recorded which).

This clonotype was counted many times. J is TRBJ1-2 and V is TRBV5-6; possibly TRBD1 for D (6 bases). Germline-derived CDR1 and CDR2 are SGHDT and YYEEEE. This CDR3 is built from 14 residues. Trimming pared 0 bases from V and 5 bases from J, leaving 11 bases between. Written as DNA, the CDR3 is TGTGCCAGCAGCTTGGACAGGGTAGAGTATGGCTACACCTTC. It specifies CASSLDRVEYGYTF. The full variable domain, completed using reference TRBV5-6 and TRBJ1-2, is DAGVTQSPTHLIKTRGQQVTLRCSPKSGHDTVSWYQQALGQGPQFIFQYYEEEERQRGNFPDRFSGHQFPNYSSELNVNALLLGDSALYLCASSLDRVEYGYTFGSGTRLTVV.

In its sample, this clonotype was seen many times. The chain links TRBV7-6 to TRBJ2-1, with D perhaps given as TRBD1 or TRBD2 (5 bases each). CDR1 is SGHVS and CDR2 is FNYEAQ in the germline V gene. CDR3 length equals 16 residues. V was shortened by 2 bases and J by 6 bases, with 17 bases between the two germline ends. The CDR3 region has the DNA TGTGCCAGCAGCTTACGGGCGACCACTAGGGGCAATGAGCAGTTCTTC. This encodes CASSLRATTRGNEQFF.

This clonotype was seen repeatedly, ten times or more. The chain joins TRBV2 to TRBJ1-6, with 9 bases fitting TRBD1. V was pared by 6 bases and J by 2 bases, with 8 bases of the junction left unmatched. This CDR3 comprises 17 residues. Germline lookup yields CDR1 SNHLY and CDR2 FYNNEI. CDR3 in amino acids: CASRSWDRATYNSPLHF. The CDR3, as DNA: TGTGCCAGCAGATCATGGGACAGGGCCACCTATAATTCACCCCTCCACTTT.

The CDR3 bases are TGTGCCAGCAGCTTAGACTATAGCGGGAGCACAGATACGCAGTATTTT. Translated: CASSLDYSGSTDTQYF. The V and J genes are TRBV7-3 and TRBJ2-3; TRBD2 agrees at 7 bases. This CDR3 is built from 16 residues. The J segment lost 0 bases and the V segment lost 2 bases, leaving 5 bases of the junction unmatched. Germline loops: CDR1 SGHTA, CDR2 FQGTGA. The variable domain in full, completed from reference TRBV7-3 and TRBJ2-3, reads GAGVSQTPSNKVTEKGKYVELRCDPISGHTALYWYRQSLGQGPEFLIYFQGTGAADDSGLPNDRFFAVRPEGSVSTLKIQRTERGDSAVYLCASSLDYSGSTDTQYFGPGTRLTVL.

This clonotype came up many times. The gene calls are TRBV5-1 and TRBJ2-5, with D possibly being TRBD2 (6 bases). Trimming took 4 bases from V and 5 from J, leaving 9 bases between them. CDR3 length: 12 amino acids. Looked up from germline, CDR1 is SGHRS and CDR2 is YFSETQ. The CDR3 DNA reads TGCGCCAGCAGCCCGGGGAGGGAGACCCAGTACTTC. It encodes CASSPGRETQYF.

The rearrangement joins TRBV29-1 to TRBJ2-3; D is perhaps TRBD2 (6 bases). This CDR3 has 17 amino acids. Germline assignment: CDR1 SQVTM and CDR2 ANQGSEA. V lost 4 bases and J 1 base, leaving 21 bases between the germline ends. The CDR3 loop reads CSVVLSGGGLGTDTQYF. In DNA, the CDR3 is TGCAGCGTTGTGTTGTCCGGGGGTGGGCTCGGCACAGATACGCAGTATTTT.

The rearrangement uses TRBV7-9 and TRBJ2-3; tentative D call: TRBD1 (5 bases). CDR3 length: 13 amino acids. V lost 4 bases, J lost 1 base, and 6 bases lay in between. CDR1 is SEHNR, CDR2 FQNEAQ, per germline (reference sequence). The CDR3 region is CASSSRGTDTQYF. Here the CDR3 DNA reads TGTGCCAGCAGCTCCAGGGGCACAGATACGCAGTATTTT.

Only a few counts were recorded for this clonotype. This rearrangement joins TRBV28 to TRBJ2-7; D is perhaps TRBD1 (5 bases). The length of the CDR3 is 14 residues. V lost 6 bases, J lost 6 bases, and 18 bases lay in between. The germline gives CDR1 MDHEN, CDR2 SYDVKM. CDR3 loop: CASRLGSGQVEQYF. In DNA form, the CDR3 reads TGTGCCAGCAGGCTTGGATCCGGACAAGTCGAGCAGTACTTC. Full variable domain (missing parts from reference TRBV28 and TRBJ2-7): DVKVTQSSRYLVKRTGEKVFLECVQDMDHENMFWYRQDPGLGLRLIYFSYDVKMKEKGDIPEGYSVSREKKERFSLILESASTNQTSMYLCASRLGSGQVEQYFGPGTRLTVT.

This clonotype has ten or more counts. This sequence joins TRBV7-9 and TRBJ1-1; the D is unclear. CDR1 and CDR2 from the germline V gene are SEHNR and FQNEAQ (reference sequence). The V end lost 5 bases, the J end lost 4 bases, and 17 bases lay between the germline ends. There are 15 residues in the CDR3. CDR3 protein: CASSTTQSKGTEAFF. CDR3 in DNA: TGTGCCAGCAGCACAACTCAAAGTAAAGGCACTGAAGCTTTCTTT.

This clonotype was picked up many times. The chain joins TRBV19 to TRBJ2-1; tentative D call: TRBD2 (6 bases). The length of the CDR3 is 15 residues. V lost 8 bases, J lost 4 bases, and 18 bases lay in between. In germline, CDR1 is LNHDA, CDR2 SQIVND (reference sequence). Here the CDR3 reads CASEAVGSGYNEQFF. CDR3 DNA: TGTGCCAGTGAGGCGGTGGGTAGCGGATACAATGAGCAGTTCTTC.

This chain connects TRBV6-6 to TRBJ1-2, with D hard to call. CDR1 MNHNY and CDR2 SVGAGI come from the germline V gene (reference sequence). The CDR3 loop spans 12 amino acids. V shed 0 bases and J shed 5 bases, with 4 bases lying between them. Here the CDR3 DNA reads TGTGCCAGCAGTTACTCAGGTTATGGCTACACCTTC. This encodes CASSYSGYGYTF.

This clonotype was seen many times. The rearrangement joins TRBV30 to TRBJ2-5; possible D gene TRBD1, 6 bases. Germline loops: CDR1 GTSNPN, CDR2 SVGIG (reference sequence). The CDR3 extends over 15 amino acids. The germline V and J ends were trimmed by 0 bases and 1 base, with 12 bases remaining between them. The CDR3 reads CAWSVNRVGQETQYF. The CDR3 DNA sequence: TGTGCCTGGAGTGTAAACAGGGTGGGCCAAGAGACCCAGTACTTC.

The chain has TRBV28 and TRBJ2-7; 9 bases line up with TRBD1. The CDR3 covers 15 residues. CDR1 and CDR2 (germline): MDHEN, SYDVKM. The J segment lost 0 bases and the V segment lost 4 bases, leaving 4 bases of the junction unmatched. The CDR3 sequence is CASSSPGQGSYEQYF. The CDR3 DNA follows: TGTGCCAGCAGTTCACCGGGACAGGGCTCCTACGAGCAGTACTTC.

This clonotype has just a few counts. This chain joins TRBV7-6 and TRBJ2-7; 8 bases are shared with TRBD2. The CDR3 totals 12 residues. V was pared by 5 bases and J by 5 bases, with 2 bases of the junction left unmatched. CDR1 is SGHVS, CDR2 FNYEAQ, per germline. The CDR3 DNA reads as TGTGCCAGCAGCCCGGGGGGGGACGAGCAGTACTTC. It yields the protein CASSPGGDEQYF.

The sample holds many counts of this clonotype. This chain uses TRBV5-1 with TRBJ2-2; D is unresolved. The CDR3 contains 16 residues. Trimming stripped 1 base from V and 0 bases from J, with 10 bases between. Germline values: CDR1 SGHRS, CDR2 YFSETQ. CDR3 sequence: CASSLLTPSNTGELFF. The CDR3 DNA follows: TGCGCCAGCAGCTTGTTAACACCGTCGAACACCGGGGAGCTGTTTTTT.

This clonotype was seen repeatedly, ten times or more. The chain uses TRBV4-1 and TRBJ1-1; 7 positions agree with TRBD1. The CDR3 has 18 amino acids. Per germline, CDR1 MGHRA and CDR2 YSYEKL. V lost 1 base to trimming and J lost 0 bases; unmatched junction nucleotides: 11. In nucleotides, the CDR3 is TGCGCCAGCAGCCAAGGATCCGACAGGGACAATATGAACACTGAAGCTTTCTTT. Amino acids: CASSQGSDRDNMNTEAFF.

The chain joins TRBV21-1 to TRBJ1-5. TRBV21-1 is a pseudogene locus. The length of the CDR3 is 16 residues. In DNA, the CDR3 is TGTGCCAGCAGCAAAGGGCAGCCTTATCGCAATCAGCCCCAGCATTTT. Protein sequence: CASSKGQPYRNQPQHF.

This clonotype was picked up a small number of times. This chain links TRBV5-1 with TRBJ1-2; no definite D call. V gave up 4 bases and J gave up 7 bases, with 20 bases separating them. The CDR3 is made up of 15 amino acids. The germline V gene encodes CDR1 SGHRS and CDR2 YFSETQ. The chain's CDR3 is CASSKEGSKAAGYTF. For the CDR3, the DNA is TGCGCCAGCAGCAAGGAGGGCTCTAAAGCTGCTGGCTACACCTTC. Together with reference TRBV5-1 and TRBJ1-2, the CDR3 gives the full variable domain: KAGVTQTPRYLIKTRGQQVTLSCSPISGHRSVSWYQQTPGQGLQFLFEYFSETQRNKGNFPGRFSGRQFSNSRSEMNVSTLELGDSALYLCASSKEGSKAAGYTFGSGTRLTVV.

This clonotype was counted ten times or more. The genes are TRBV29-1 and TRBJ2-5, with TRBD1 matching over 8 bases. Losses at the gene ends were 5 bases for V and 1 base for J; bases not matched to a gene: 6. The CDR3 is 14 residues long. Looked up from germline, CDR1 is SQVTM and CDR2 is ANQGSEA. This chain's CDR3 is CSVRDRPTQETQYF. The CDR3 DNA is TGCAGCGTTAGGGACAGGCCGACCCAAGAGACCCAGTACTTC. Supplemented by reference TRBV29-1 and TRBJ2-5, the full variable domain reads SAVISQKPSRDICQRGTSLTIQCQVDSQVTMMFWYRQQPGQSLTLIATANQGSEATYESGFVIDKFPISRPNLTFSTLTVSNMSPEDSSIYLCSVRDRPTQETQYFGPGTRLLVL.

This clonotype was seen at least ten times. The genes are TRBV28 and TRBJ2-7, with D unresolved. Trimming took off 6 bases at V and 3 bases at J, with 12 bases between the two ends. Germline V gene data show CDR1 as MDHEN and CDR2 as SYDVKM. The CDR3 is 13 residues long. CDR3 sequence reads: CASRSTGVYEQYF. The CDR3 nucleotides read TGTGCCAGCAGATCAACTGGGGTCTACGAGCAGTACTTC.

This clonotype came up many times. This rearrangement joins TRBV11-2 to TRBJ1-5; the D gene is possibly TRBD1 (5 bases). CDR3 length: 13 amino acids. Trimming took off 0 bases at V and 7 bases at J, with 7 bases between the two ends. Germline CDR1 is SGHAT and CDR2 is FQNNGV. CDR3 nucleotide sequence: TGTGCCAGCAGCTTAGATTCAGGGCAGCCCCAGCATTTT. As protein: CASSLDSGQPQHF.

The chain combines TRBV19 with TRBJ2-1, with 8 bases fitting TRBD2. The CDR3 totals 16 residues. Germline assignment: CDR1 LNHDA and CDR2 SQIVND (reference sequence). Trimming cost V 2 bases and J 9 bases; bases outside gene matches: 12. Here the CDR3 reads CASSILRTGGPIEQFF. Written as DNA, the CDR3 is TGTGCCAGTAGTATACTACGTACGGGAGGGCCTATTGAGCAGTTCTTC.

By sample fraction, this clonotype is medium-sized. The genes are TRBV24-1 and TRBJ2-1; D gene ambiguous. V was cut by 9 bases and J by 3 bases, with 8 bases left in between. Germline assignment: CDR1 KGHDR and CDR2 SFDVKD. The length of the CDR3 is 12 residues. The CDR3 sequence: CATAVDYNEQFF. DNA for the CDR3: TGTGCCACCGCCGTGGACTACAATGAGCAGTTCTTC.

This chain's CDR3 is CASSYPGLAGATNTGELFF. As DNA, the CDR3 is TGTGCCAGCAGTTACCCGGGACTAGCGGGGGCCACGAACACCGGGGAGCTGTTTTTT. The J gene is TRBJ2-2, the V gene TRBV6-2 or TRBV6-3, with 14 bases lining up with TRBD2. Germline CDR1 and CDR2: MNHEY and SVGEGT. V shed 2 bases and J 0 bases; nucleotides not matched to a gene: 5. The CDR3 extends over 19 amino acids.

The V call is TRBV7-2, the J call TRBJ2-5; D may be TRBD2 (6 bases). The V gene's germline CDR1 is SGHTA and CDR2 FQGNSA. This CDR3 is 13 amino acids long. V lost 3 bases to trimming and J lost 5 bases, with 10 bases between them. CDR3 loop: CASSFLARETQYF. The DNA of the CDR3 is TGTGCCAGCAGCTTCCTAGCGCGGGAGACCCAGTACTTC.

The chain combines TRBV18 with TRBJ1-1, with D unresolved. The V gene lost 3 bases and the J gene lost 4 bases, with 6 bases spanning the gap. CDR3 length: 12 amino acids. Germline CDR1 is KGHSH and CDR2 is LQKENI. The CDR3, as DNA: TGTGCCAGCTCACCTTACGGCACTGAAGCTTTCTTT. Residues: CASSPYGTEAFF.

V gene TRBV4-2 combines with J gene TRBJ1-5; no clear D gene. Germline CDR1 LGHNA, CDR2 YNFKEQ. This CDR3 has 14 amino acids. Trimming stripped 3 bases from V and 7 bases from J, with 13 bases between. CDR3 loop: CASSQESLAQPQHF. CDR3 sequence (DNA): TGTGCCAGCAGCCAGGAGTCCCTTGCGCAGCCCCAGCATTTT.

This clonotype came up many times. The rearrangement uses TRBV7-2 and TRBJ1-1, with 7 bases fitting TRBD1. CDR1 SGHTA and CDR2 FQGNSA come from the germline V gene. CDR3 length: 13 amino acids. J gave up 3 bases and V 3 bases, and 1 base lay outside the gene matches. In nucleotides, the CDR3 is TGTGCCAGCAGCTTTGACAGGGACACTGAAGCTTTCTTT. Its translation is CASSFDRDTEAFF.